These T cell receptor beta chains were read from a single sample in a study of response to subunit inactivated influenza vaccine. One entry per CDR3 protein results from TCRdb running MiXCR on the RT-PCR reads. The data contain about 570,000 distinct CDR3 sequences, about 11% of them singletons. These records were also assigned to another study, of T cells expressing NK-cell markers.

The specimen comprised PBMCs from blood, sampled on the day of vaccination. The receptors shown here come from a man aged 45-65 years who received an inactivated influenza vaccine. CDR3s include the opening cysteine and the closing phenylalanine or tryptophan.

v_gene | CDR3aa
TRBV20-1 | CSAVPVASGSSYNEQFF
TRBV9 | CASSVEGAPTDTQYF
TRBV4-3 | CASSQESASYNEQFF
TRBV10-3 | CAISKSTDTQYF
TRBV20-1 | CSASTSGRTYEQYF
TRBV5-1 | CASSLGPTRYEQYF
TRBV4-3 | CASSQDLDGITGELFF
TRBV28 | CASTSGGPPAGDEQFF
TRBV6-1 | CASSPHRGGNQPQHF
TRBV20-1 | CSPGPTYLGAQYF
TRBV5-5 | CASTLIDRIFATNEKLFF
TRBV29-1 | CSAKQGADTEAFF
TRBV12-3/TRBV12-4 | CASSLDTGLQYEQYF
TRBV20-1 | CSASRQGFRETQYF
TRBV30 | CACLLPGLAALF
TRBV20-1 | CSARDLRTGGNTGELFF
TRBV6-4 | CASSDSQGARDYEQYF
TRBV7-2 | CASSPRRNEQFF
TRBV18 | CASSPGSEGGYTF
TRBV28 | CASSPRTYPRNTGELFF
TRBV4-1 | CASSQSAGGPRAGELFF
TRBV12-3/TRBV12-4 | CASRKDVSYEQYF
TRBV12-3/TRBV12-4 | CASSPPRGGIGELFF
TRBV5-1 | CASSLGLQGKDEQFF
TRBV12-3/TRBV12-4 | CASSFFLRADTDTQYF
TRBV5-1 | CASSLVVSPEAFF
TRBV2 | CASKRGKGNTEAFF
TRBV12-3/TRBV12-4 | CASSFLARADEQYF
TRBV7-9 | CASSSSTGRLPAF
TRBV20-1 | CSARDPGLAGTDTQYF
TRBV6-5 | CASSWVLVYYNEQFF
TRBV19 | CASSIPKPGQGSQPQHF
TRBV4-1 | CASSQRARGAGTEAFF
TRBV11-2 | CASSSSSGGANGFF
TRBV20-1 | CSAARRDTQYF
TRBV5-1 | CASSSPGLPSRQYF
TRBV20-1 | CSARGGPSNTEAFF
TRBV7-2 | CASAQVAGGPDTQYF